A single sample gave rise to the 18 T cell receptor beta chains below, sequenced in a study of identical twins. TCRdb independently ran MiXCR on the 5' RACE reads; one entry per CDR3 protein. The sample includes hundreds of thousands of distinct CDR3 sequences, 10% to 15% of them seen just once. The sample also formed part of further work on yellow fever vaccine responses in identical twins.

The sequenced material came from PBMCs. The source is a woman aged 18-29 years in good health.

This clonotype showed up just a few times. The chain joins TRBV27 to TRBJ2-1; TRBD2 matches 8 bases. The V gene end was trimmed by 2 bases and the J gene end by 8 bases; junction bases not matched to a gene: 11. This CDR3 spans 16 amino acids. Germline loops: CDR1 MNHEY, CDR2 SMNVEV (reference sequence). The CDR3, as DNA: TGTGCCAGCAGTTTAGAGGCGACGGGAGGGGGGGATGAGCAGTTCTTC. This encodes CASSLEATGGGDEQFF.

V is TRBV12-3 or TRBV12-4 and J is TRBJ2-3; no clear D. The CDR3 is made up of 13 amino acids. V was cut by 6 bases and J by 3 bases, with 10 bases left in between. For the CDR3, the DNA is TGTGCCAGCAGGAAAATGGTTACAGATACGCAGTATTTT. It yields the protein CASRKMVTDTQYF.

The V call is TRBV29-1, the J call TRBJ1-1; D unclear. This CDR3 has 15 residues. Germline lookup yields CDR1 SQVTM and CDR2 ANQGSEA. The germline V and J ends were trimmed by 1 base and 1 base, with 13 bases remaining between them. The CDR3 DNA reads as TGCAGCGTTGAAGTCCCCCAGCAGGCGAACACTGAAGCTTTCTTT. It is translated as CSVEVPQQANTEAFF.

In this sample, this clonotype turned up a few times. The rearrangement links TRBV28 to TRBJ2-7, with a tentative D call TRBD2 (5 bases). The V end lost 7 bases, the J end lost 5 bases, and 15 bases lay between the germline ends. The CDR3 loop spans 13 amino acids. Germline CDR1 is MDHEN and CDR2 is SYDVKM. The CDR3, as DNA: TGTGCCAGCAAACCGACGGGAACTAACGAGCAGTACTTC. It yields the protein CASKPTGTNEQYF.

The CDR3 bases are TGTGCCAGCAGCCCGAGCTCTGTGGGCACAGATACGCAGTATTTT. This gives the protein CASSPSSVGTDTQYF. The chain joins TRBV3-1 to TRBJ2-3, with D hard to call. V was clipped by 4 bases and J by 1 base, with 12 bases between them. The CDR3 is 15 residues long. Germline V gene sequence: CDR1 LGHDT, CDR2 YNNKEL (reference sequence).

This clonotype was observed at least ten times. V is TRBV27 and J is TRBJ2-1, with D perhaps matching TRBD1 (6 bases). The CDR3 runs to 14 residues. Trimming shortened V by 5 bases and J by 4 bases, and 12 bases separated the two germline ends. Germline V gene data show CDR1 as MNHEY and CDR2 as SMNVEV (reference sequence). CDR3 residues: CASSPSGQYNEQFF. The DNA of the CDR3 is TGTGCCAGCAGTCCTTCCGGACAGTACAATGAGCAGTTCTTC.

This chain uses TRBV5-1 with TRBJ1-2; perhaps TRBD1 as D (5 bases). Germline assignment: CDR1 SGHRS and CDR2 YFSETQ. The CDR3 sequence is 17 residues long. With 1 base removed from V and 0 bases from J, the gap between germline ends came to 16 bases. The CDR3 DNA follows: TGCGCCAGCAGCTTGTGGCCTCCGGGGCGGACTAACTATGGCTACACCTTC. It translates to CASSLWPPGRTNYGYTF.

This clonotype was found many times. The V and J genes are TRBV5-1 and TRBJ1-3; D gene unclear. The CDR3 has 16 residues. Trimming shortened V by 0 bases and J by 3 bases, and 13 bases separated the two germline ends. From germline, CDR1 is SGHRS and CDR2 YFSETQ. Here the CDR3 DNA reads TGCGCCAGCAGCTTGGCCGGAGCGGGTTTTGGAAACACCATATATTTT. Its protein product is CASSLAGAGFGNTIYF.

This clonotype has a handful of counts. J is TRBJ2-1 and V is TRBV20-1; 7 bases are shared with TRBD2. Germline loops: CDR1 DFQATT, CDR2 SNEGSKA (reference sequence). The CDR3 has 14 amino acids. V lost 5 bases to trimming and J lost 0 bases; unmatched junction nucleotides: 4. CDR3 region: CSAVGGSSYNEQFF. CDR3 DNA: TGCAGTGCTGTTGGCGGGAGCTCCTACAATGAGCAGTTCTTC.

This clonotype was seen many times. The chain carries TRBV24-1 and TRBJ1-2; tentatively, D is TRBD1 (6 bases). This CDR3 comprises 13 residues. Germline V gives CDR1 KGHDR, CDR2 SFDVKD. The V and J ends lost 4 bases and 10 bases respectively, with 15 bases between them. The CDR3 is CATSDYRQAIYTF. CDR3 nucleotide sequence: TGTGCCACCAGTGACTACCGACAGGCGATCTACACCTTC.

V gene TRBV12-3 or TRBV12-4 combines with J gene TRBJ2-2; TRBD1 is a possible D gene (5 bases). The CDR3 extends over 13 amino acids. Trimming left V 10 bases short and J 4 bases short, with 13 bases between. CDR3 nucleotides: TGTGCCATCCCGACAGAGATCACCGGGGAGCTGTTTTTT. Its protein product is CAIPTEITGELFF.

A few counts support this clonotype. The chain couples TRBV3-1 to TRBJ1-4; no definite D call. Looked up from germline, CDR1 is LGHDT and CDR2 is YNNKEL (reference sequence). CDR3 size: 15 residues. The germline V and J ends were trimmed by 4 bases and 2 bases, with 11 bases remaining between them. CDR3 sequence: CASSPGPGTNEKLFF. The CDR3 nucleotides read TGTGCCAGCAGCCCTGGACCGGGGACTAATGAAAAACTGTTTTTT.

The rearrangement joins TRBV19 to TRBJ2-2; D may be TRBD1 (6 bases). The CDR3 loop spans 15 amino acids. From germline, CDR1 is LNHDA and CDR2 SQIVND (reference sequence). The V and J ends lost 3 bases and 4 bases respectively, with 12 bases between them. CDR3 nucleotides: TGTGCCAGTAGTATCGCAGGGGTCAGCACCGGGGAGCTGTTTTTT. The encoded protein is CASSIAGVSTGELFF.

The sample holds a few counts of this clonotype. The J gene is TRBJ1-1, the V gene TRBV15; 8 positions match TRBD1. Germline trimming cut 3 bases from V and 7 bases from J; bases unmatched to any gene: 7. Germline loops: CDR1 LNHNV, CDR2 YYDKDF (reference sequence). The CDR3 covers 14 residues. The CDR3 reads CATSSTIDRGEAFF. CDR3 in DNA: TGTGCCACCAGCAGTACAATCGACAGGGGTGAAGCTTTCTTT. The full variable domain, with the rest looked up from reference TRBV15 and TRBJ1-1, is DAMVIQNPRYQVTQFGKPVTLSCSQTLNHNVMYWYQQKSSQAPKLLFHYYDKDFNNEADTPDNFQSRRPNTSFCFLDIRSPGLGDTAMYLCATSSTIDRGEAFFGQGTRLTVV.

This clonotype was recorded at least ten times. The rearrangement uses TRBV12-3 or TRBV12-4 and TRBJ2-5, with a weak D call TRBD1 (6 bases). CDR3 size: 13 residues. Trimming took off 5 bases at V and 4 bases at J, with 11 bases between the two ends. CDR3 coding DNA: TGTGCCAGCAGTGGGAACAGGGCAGAGACCCAGTACTTC. Translation gives CASSGNRAETQYF.

This clonotype was detected many times. The J gene is TRBJ1-5, the V gene TRBV12-3 or TRBV12-4; D not certain. This CDR3 region has 14 residues. V shed 3 bases and J shed 9 bases, with 15 bases lying between them. CDR3 DNA sequence: TGTGCCAGCAGTTTGGGCCAAGGCGACTGGCCCCAGCATTTT. Encoded protein: CASSLGQGDWPQHF.

This clonotype was detected only a few times. The CDR3 region is CASSYSDRLGVTGELFF. The CDR3 bases are TGTGCCAGCAGCTACAGCGACAGATTGGGGGTCACCGGGGAGCTGTTTTTT. V usage is TRBV7-8 and J usage is TRBJ2-2; tentatively, D is TRBD1 or TRBD2 (5 bases each). The V gene lost 4 bases and the J gene lost 4 bases, with 19 bases spanning the gap. CDR1 is SGHVS and CDR2 is FQNEAQ in the germline V gene. CDR3 length equals 17 residues.

This clonotype was observed a few times. The V call is TRBV6-2 or TRBV6-3, the J call TRBJ2-7, with 8 bases lining up with TRBD1. The CDR3 extends over 15 amino acids. Unmatched junction bases numbered 12, after V lost 6 bases and J lost 5 bases. Looked up from germline, CDR1 is MNHEY and CDR2 is SVGEGT. CDR3 in amino acids: CASSSDREVPHEQYF. The CDR3 DNA reads TGTGCCAGCAGCTCGGACAGGGAAGTTCCCCACGAGCAGTACTTC.